Below, one T cell receptor (beta chain) is given with its context. Its antigen is not known. This entry is derived from a study of post-analysis software for immune sequencing data. For the study at large: Several disease courses (relapsing-remitting, secondary progressive and progressive-relapsing) of multiple sclerosis were included. General study results and limits: Five or six TRBV segments, TRBV5-6, TRBV5-1 and TRBV20-1 among them, were found more frequent in patients than controls. People with multiple sclerosis had a significantly lower normalized Chao1 diversity than controls did.

Built from TCR beta cDNA, the libraries had unique molecular identifiers in them. MiXCR, run by TCRdb on the PCR reads, gives a single entry per CDR3 protein. The sample carries roughly 540,000 distinct CDR3 sequences, approximately 34% recorded once. Trimming pared 0 bases from V and 0 bases from J, leaving 10 bases between. The CDR3 totals 17 residues. Germline CDR1 SGHDT, CDR2 YYEEEE. V gene TRBV5-6 combines with J gene TRBJ2-6, with D hard to call. The source material was blood. This sequence originates from a girl under 18 with multiple sclerosis. The CDR3, as DNA: TGTGCCAGCAGCTTGGTACAGCTCAGCTCTGGGGCCAACGTCCTGACTTTC. Protein: CASSLVQLSSGANVLTF.